These 20 T cell receptor beta chains came from one sample sequenced in a study of CD8 T cells in ankylosing spondylitis. TCRdb called the 5' RACE reads again in MiXCR, with one record for every CDR3 protein. The table shows some 130,000 distinct CDR3 sequences, with 10% to 12% occurring only once. Sequenced sample: blood, either unsorted or a sorted T cell fraction (not recorded which). These receptors all come from a female donor with ankylosing spondylitis or in good health (not recorded which).

This clonotype was picked up many times. This chain links TRBV5-1 with TRBJ2-2; D is uncertain. Trimming took off 0 bases at V and 1 base at J, with 10 bases between the two ends. CDR3 length: 16 amino acids. Germline CDR1 reads SGHRS; CDR2 reads YFSETQ. CDR3 sequence reads: CASSLALPVNTGELFF. CDR3 nucleotide sequence: TGCGCCAGCAGCTTGGCCCTGCCTGTGAACACCGGGGAGCTGTTTTTT.

This clonotype was found a few times. The V gene is TRBV3-1, the J gene TRBJ2-5; 10 bases line up with TRBD2. J gave up 2 bases and V 10 bases, and 16 bases lay outside the gene matches. CDR1 and CDR2 (germline): LGHDT, YNNKEL (reference sequence). The CDR3 has 17 residues. As DNA, the CDR3 is TGTGCCACCTGCCACTATGTCACTAGCGGGATACAAGAGACCCAGTACTTC. It encodes CATCHYVTSGIQETQYF.

This clonotype was seen many times. The rearrangement links TRBV7-6 to TRBJ1-2, with a weak D call TRBD1 (6 bases). V was trimmed by 4 bases and J by 6 bases, leaving 12 bases between them. Germline CDR1 SGHVS, CDR2 FNYEAQ. This CDR3 region has 13 residues. The CDR3 here is CASSWGAKDGYTF. The CDR3 DNA is TGTGCCAGCAGCTGGGGGGCGAAGGATGGCTACACCTTC.

At least ten counts were recorded for this clonotype. This rearrangement joins TRBV7-2 to TRBJ1-5; possible D gene TRBD1, 5 bases. There are 12 residues in the CDR3. V was trimmed by 7 bases and J by 3 bases, leaving 7 bases between them. Germline CDR1 SGHTA, CDR2 FQGNSA. The CDR3: CASKGFNQPQHF. CDR3 nucleotide sequence: TGTGCCAGCAAGGGGTTCAATCAGCCCCAGCATTTT. The whole variable domain, filled in from reference TRBV7-2 and TRBJ1-5, reads GAGVSQSPSNKVTEKGKDVELRCDPISGHTALYWYRQSLGQGLEFLIYFQGNSAPDKSGLPSDRFSAERTGGSVSTLTIQRTQQEDSAVYLCASKGFNQPQHFGDGTRLSIL.

This clonotype was detected many times. The CDR3 DNA reads as TGCAGTGCTAGAGATAGGTTGGAATATTCGAACACTGAAGCTTTCTTT. This codes for CSARDRLEYSNTEAFF. V is TRBV20-1 and J is TRBJ1-1, with unresolved D. There are 16 residues in the CDR3. Germline V lookup: CDR1 DFQATT, CDR2 SNEGSKA (reference sequence). With 0 bases removed from V and 1 base from J, the gap between germline ends came to 15 bases.

This clonotype has at least ten counts. The J gene is TRBJ1-1, the V gene TRBV18, with 10 positions matching TRBD1. The CDR3 is 12 residues long. The V segment lost 3 bases and the J segment 8 bases; nucleotides outside the gene matches: 0. The germline V gene encodes CDR1 KGHSH and CDR2 LQKENI. The CDR3 nucleotides are TGTGCCAGCTCACCGGGACAGGGGGAAGCTTTCTTT. Residues: CASSPGQGEAFF.

This clonotype was detected ten times or more. The rearrangement uses TRBV5-1 and TRBJ2-2; 12 nucleotides agree with TRBD2. The length of the CDR3 is 15 residues. The ends lost 4 bases at V and 5 bases at J; junction bases unmatched: 3. From germline, CDR1 is SGHRS and CDR2 YFSETQ. The CDR3, as DNA: TGCGCCAGCAGCACTAGCGGGGGGCAAACCGGGGAGCTGTTTTTT. Protein product: CASSTSGGQTGELFF.

This clonotype was seen many times. The chain has TRBV5-1 and TRBJ1-1; the D is unclear. CDR1 is SGHRS, CDR2 YFSETQ, per germline. CDR3 size: 15 residues. V shed 1 base and J shed 4 bases, with 14 bases lying between them. CDR3 in DNA: TGCGCCAGCAGCTTGTTTGCTGGGAGCGGCACTGAAGCTTTCTTT. Its protein is CASSLFAGSGTEAFF.

This clonotype has a count of ten or more. V gene TRBV7-8 combines with J gene TRBJ2-3; D unresolved. CDR1 and CDR2 (germline): SGHVS, FQNEAQ. This CDR3 spans 15 amino acids. The ends were cut back, 1 base at V and 3 bases at J, with 11 bases in the middle. CDR3 region: CASSLVVVATDTQYF. In DNA form, the CDR3 reads TGTGCCAGCAGCTTAGTGGTGGTTGCGACAGATACGCAGTATTTT.

The V call is TRBV20-1, the J call TRBJ2-1, with 10 bases fitting TRBD2. This CDR3 region has 14 residues. J lost 10 bases, V lost 5 bases, and 11 bases had no gene match. Germline CDR1 DFQATT, CDR2 SNEGSKA (reference sequence). The CDR3 region is CSAGRTSGDGEQFF. CDR3 coding DNA: TGCAGTGCTGGCCGGACTAGCGGTGATGGGGAGCAGTTCTTC.

This clonotype was found a few times. The CDR3: CASSLQPGSNQPQHF. The CDR3 coding sequence is TGCGCCAGCAGCTTACAGCCGGGTAGCAATCAGCCCCAGCATTTT. The chain couples TRBV5-1 to TRBJ1-5; D is ambiguous. The germline V gene encodes CDR1 SGHRS and CDR2 YFSETQ. The CDR3 is made up of 15 amino acids. Trimming left V 2 bases short and J 0 bases short, with 9 bases between.

The rearrangement uses TRBV23-1 and TRBJ2-4; D may correspond to TRBD1 or TRBD2 (6 bases each). TRBV23-1 is an open reading frame, and its role is uncertain. The CDR3 loop spans 17 amino acids. The V and J ends lost 0 bases and 0 bases respectively, with 12 bases between them. The CDR3 region is CASSQSGGPLAKNIQYF. The CDR3 region has the DNA TGCGCCAGCAGTCAATCAGGGGGGCCCCTAGCCAAAAACATTCAGTACTTC.

This clonotype was found many times. This chain uses TRBV5-1 with TRBJ1-1, with TRBD1 matching 9 bases. The CDR3 sequence is 15 residues long. CDR1 and CDR2 from the germline V gene are SGHRS and YFSETQ. J was trimmed by 4 bases and V by 4 bases; bases with no gene match: 8. The CDR3 DNA is TGCGCCAGCAGCCCGGACAGGGGAAGGGGCACTGAAGCTTTCTTT. It yields the protein CASSPDRGRGTEAFF.

This clonotype was counted at least ten times. V is TRBV5-1 and J is TRBJ2-5; D is unresolved. The V gene lost 6 bases and the J gene lost 5 bases, with 20 bases spanning the gap. There are 15 residues in the CDR3. The germline V gene has CDR1 SGHRS and CDR2 YFSETQ. The CDR3 protein is CASNPTQSAPETQYF. CDR3 coding DNA: TGCGCCAGCAACCCCACTCAGAGTGCACCGGAGACCCAGTACTTC. Together with reference TRBV5-1 and TRBJ2-5, the CDR3 gives the full variable domain: KAGVTQTPRYLIKTRGQQVTLSCSPISGHRSVSWYQQTPGQGLQFLFEYFSETQRNKGNFPGRFSGRQFSNSRSEMNVSTLELGDSALYLCASNPTQSAPETQYFGPGTRLLVL.

Many counts were recorded for this clonotype. The V call is TRBV10-3, the J call TRBJ1-1, with 7 bases that match TRBD1. This CDR3 spans 15 amino acids. CDR1 is ENHRY and CDR2 is SYGVKD in the germline V gene. Germline trimming cut 5 bases from V and 1 base from J; bases unmatched to any gene: 7. DNA for the CDR3: TGTGCCATCAGTAAATTCCGGGACAGGAACACTGAAGCTTTCTTT. Translating gives CAISKFRDRNTEAFF.

There are many counts of this clonotype. The chain is built from TRBV5-1 and TRBJ1-4; D gene unclear. In germline, CDR1 is SGHRS, CDR2 YFSETQ. The CDR3 has 15 amino acids. The V end lost 5 bases, the J end lost 0 bases, and 11 bases lay between the germline ends. The CDR3 region has the DNA TGCGCCAGCAGTTTGATGGGGACAACTAATGAAAAACTGTTTTTT. Translated, it gives CASSLMGTTNEKLFF.

This clonotype was picked up many times. The chain is built from TRBV4-1 and TRBJ2-1; 7 nucleotides align to TRBD2. The V and J ends lost 1 base and 5 bases, in that order; junction bases with no gene match: 11. This CDR3 has 17 amino acids. Germline V gives CDR1 MGHRA, CDR2 YSYEKL. The CDR3 reads CASSQVSSASGNNEQFF. The CDR3 nucleotides read TGCGCCAGCAGCCAAGTCTCGTCGGCTAGCGGAAACAATGAGCAGTTCTTC.

This clonotype was recorded many times. CDR3 nucleotide sequence: TGTGCCAGCAGCCCACGTCGGGCAGATACGCAGTATTTT. It translates to CASSPRRADTQYF. The chain uses TRBV7-7 and TRBJ2-3; D uncertain. From germline, CDR1 is SSHAT and CDR2 FNYEAQ (reference sequence). Trimming took 5 bases from V and 4 from J, leaving 10 bases between them. This CDR3 spans 13 amino acids.

In this sample, this clonotype turned up many times. The chain links TRBV6-1 to TRBJ1-1; D uncertain. V was cut by 1 base and J by 10 bases, with 7 bases left in between. CDR1 and CDR2 (germline): MNHNS, SASEGT. This CDR3 spans 11 amino acids. The CDR3 region is CASSEEGGAFF. CDR3 DNA: TGTGCCAGCAGTGAAGAGGGTGGAGCTTTCTTT.

This clonotype was recorded many times. CDR3 sequence reads: CASSILGDGADTQYF. The CDR3 bases are TGTGCCAGTAGTATCCTCGGGGACGGTGCAGATACGCAGTATTTT. V gene TRBV19 combines with J gene TRBJ2-3; D might be TRBD1 or TRBD2, each matching 5 bases. CDR1 LNHDA and CDR2 SQIVND come from the germline V gene (reference sequence). V lost 3 bases and J lost 4, with 14 bases in between. The CDR3 is 15 residues long.